This TCR beta chain was captured in a study of T cells after yellow fever vaccination. Study-level findings and limits: Most primary-vaccination clones recurred post-booster (about 96% CD4, over 70% CD8).

This clonotype was counted many times. No antigen is known for it. Template switching with 5'RACE generated the TCR cDNA and added a universal primer site and UMIs. TCRdb passed the 5' RACE reads through MiXCR, listing each CDR3 protein once. The sample comprises 350,000 to 450,000 distinct CDR3 sequences, around 6.4% of which are singletons, and 14% to 15% rests with the top ten. V lost 2 bases, J lost 3 bases, and 4 bases lay in between. The CDR3 runs to 12 residues. Germline CDR1 MNHEY, CDR2 SVGEGT. The genes are TRBV6-2 or TRBV6-3 and TRBJ1-1; D is unclear. The receptor was isolated from a young man who received the YFV17D yellow fever vaccine. This sample comprised PBMCs, obtained 5 days after the yellow fever booster vaccination. The DNA of the CDR3 is TGTGCCAGCAGTTACCCTCACACTGAAGCTTTCTTT. As protein: CASSYPHTEAFF.